This T cell receptor beta chain appears in the sequencing data of a study of T cell responses to AZD1222 COVID-19 vaccine. Regarding the study as a whole: Repertoire sampling was restricted to post-peak T cell response timepoints. White British donors predominated, females outnumbered males, and clonal diversity was possibly underestimated. Of the AZD1222 recipients, only 5 to 7 were seropositive at baseline. As reported, nearly half of all spike-specific TCRs target variant regions that are unmutated.

Data came from immunoSEQ multiplex PCR; TCRdb stores just in-frame clones and leaves some out. The data show around 140,000 clones, about 92% seen once. On this clone itself: Its target is not known.

The V and J ends lost 3 bases and 3 bases, in that order; junction bases with no gene match: 3. In germline, CDR1 is KGHSH, CDR2 LQKENI. The CDR3 totals 15 residues. This receptor was obtained from an adult who received the AZD1222 COVID-19 vaccine. The chain combines TRBV18 with TRBJ2-7; TRBD2 matches at 12 bases. The source material was peripheral blood, sampled 28 days after the second AZD1222 dose. CDR3 region: CASSPWTSGNYEQYF. The CDR3 DNA follows: TGTGCCAGCTCACCTTGGACTAGCGGGAACTACGAGCAGTACTTC.